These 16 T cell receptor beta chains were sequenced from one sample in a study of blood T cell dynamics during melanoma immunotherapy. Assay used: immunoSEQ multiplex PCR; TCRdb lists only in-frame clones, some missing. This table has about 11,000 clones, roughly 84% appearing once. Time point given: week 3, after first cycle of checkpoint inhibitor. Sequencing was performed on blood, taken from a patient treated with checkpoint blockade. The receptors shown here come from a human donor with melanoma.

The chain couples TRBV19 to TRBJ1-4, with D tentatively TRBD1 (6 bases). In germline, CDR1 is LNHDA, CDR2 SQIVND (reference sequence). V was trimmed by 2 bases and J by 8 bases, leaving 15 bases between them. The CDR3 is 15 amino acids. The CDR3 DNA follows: TGTGCCAGTAGTATAAGGACAGCCTTAAAGGAAAAACTGTTTTTT. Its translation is CASSIRTALKEKLFF.

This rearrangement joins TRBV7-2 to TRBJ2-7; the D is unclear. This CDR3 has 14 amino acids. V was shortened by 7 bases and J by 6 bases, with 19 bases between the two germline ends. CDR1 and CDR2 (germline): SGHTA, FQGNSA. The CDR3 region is CASKLTRYRSEQYF. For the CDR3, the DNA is TGTGCCAGCAAGCTTACCAGGTATAGGTCCGAGCAGTACTTC.

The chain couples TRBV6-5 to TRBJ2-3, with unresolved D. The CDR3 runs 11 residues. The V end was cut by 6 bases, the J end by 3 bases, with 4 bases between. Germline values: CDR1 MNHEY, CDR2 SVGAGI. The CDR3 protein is CASRITDTQYF. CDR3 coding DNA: TGTGCCAGCAGGATTACAGATACGCAGTATTTT.

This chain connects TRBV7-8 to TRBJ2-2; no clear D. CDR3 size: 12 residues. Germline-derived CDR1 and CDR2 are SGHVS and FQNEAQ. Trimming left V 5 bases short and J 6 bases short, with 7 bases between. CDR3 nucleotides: TGTGCCAGCAGCCTAAGATCCGGGGAGCTGTTTTTT. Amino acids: CASSLRSGELFF.

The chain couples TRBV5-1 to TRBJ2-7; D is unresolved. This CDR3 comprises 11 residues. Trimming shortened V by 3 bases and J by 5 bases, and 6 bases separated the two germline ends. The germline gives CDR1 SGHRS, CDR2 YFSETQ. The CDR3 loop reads CASSSADEQYF. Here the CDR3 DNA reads TGCGCCAGCAGCTCTGCTGACGAGCAGTACTTC.

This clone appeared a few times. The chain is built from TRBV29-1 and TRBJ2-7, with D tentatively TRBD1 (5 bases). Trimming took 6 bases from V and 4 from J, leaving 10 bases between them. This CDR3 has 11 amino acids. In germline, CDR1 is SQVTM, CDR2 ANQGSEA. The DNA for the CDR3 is TGCAGCGTGTCCAGGGATTACGAGCAGTACTTC. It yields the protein CSVSRDYEQYF.

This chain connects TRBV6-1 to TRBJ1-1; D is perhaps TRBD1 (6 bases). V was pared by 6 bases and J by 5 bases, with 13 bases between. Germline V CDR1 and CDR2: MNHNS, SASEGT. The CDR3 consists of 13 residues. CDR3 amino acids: CASRWGRGTEAFF. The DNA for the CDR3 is TGTGCCAGCAGATGGGGGCGCGGGACTGAAGCTTTCTTT.

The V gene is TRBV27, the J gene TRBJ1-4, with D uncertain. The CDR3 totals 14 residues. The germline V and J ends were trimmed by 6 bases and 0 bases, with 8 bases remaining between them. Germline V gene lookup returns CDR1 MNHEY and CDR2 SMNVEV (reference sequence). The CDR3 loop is CASRRDTTNEKLFF. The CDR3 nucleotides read TGTGCCAGCAGACGGGATACAACTAATGAAAAACTGTTTTTT.

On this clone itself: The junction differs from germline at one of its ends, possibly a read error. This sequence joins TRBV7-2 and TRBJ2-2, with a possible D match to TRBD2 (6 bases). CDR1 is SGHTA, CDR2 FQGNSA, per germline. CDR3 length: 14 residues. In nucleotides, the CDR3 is TGTGCCAGCAGCTTAACCCGGGAGACCGGGAAGCTGTTTTTT. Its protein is CASSLTRETGKLFF.

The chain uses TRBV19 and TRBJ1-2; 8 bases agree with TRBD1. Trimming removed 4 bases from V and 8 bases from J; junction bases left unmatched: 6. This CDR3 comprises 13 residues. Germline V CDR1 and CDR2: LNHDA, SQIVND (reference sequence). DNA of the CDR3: TGTGCCAGTAGTACCACAGGGGGGAGAGGCTACACCTTC. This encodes CASSTTGGRGYTF.

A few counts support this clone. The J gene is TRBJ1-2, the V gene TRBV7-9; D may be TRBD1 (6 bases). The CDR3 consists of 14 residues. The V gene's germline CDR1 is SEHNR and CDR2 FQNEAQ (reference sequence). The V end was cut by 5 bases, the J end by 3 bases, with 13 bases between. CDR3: CASSPTRGDYGYTF. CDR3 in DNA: TGTGCCAGCAGCCCGACCAGGGGAGACTATGGCTACACCTTC.

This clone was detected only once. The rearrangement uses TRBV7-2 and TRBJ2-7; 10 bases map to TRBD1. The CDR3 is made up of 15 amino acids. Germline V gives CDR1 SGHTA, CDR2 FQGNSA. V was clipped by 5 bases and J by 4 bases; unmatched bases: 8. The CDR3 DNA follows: TGTGCCAGCAGCCACCCGGGACAGGGGCGATACGAGCAGTACTTC. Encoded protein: CASSHPGQGRYEQYF.

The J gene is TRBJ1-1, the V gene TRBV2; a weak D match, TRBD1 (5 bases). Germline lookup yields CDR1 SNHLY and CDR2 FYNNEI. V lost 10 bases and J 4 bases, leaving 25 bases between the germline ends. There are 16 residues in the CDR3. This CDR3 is CATGGTSGRQSTEAFF. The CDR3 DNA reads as TGTGCCACCGGAGGAACCTCAGGGCGTCAGAGCACTGAAGCTTTCTTT.

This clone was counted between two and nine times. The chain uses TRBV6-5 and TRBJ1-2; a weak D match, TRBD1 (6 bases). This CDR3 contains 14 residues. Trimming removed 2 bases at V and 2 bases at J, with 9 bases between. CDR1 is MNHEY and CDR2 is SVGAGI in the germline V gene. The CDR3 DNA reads TGTGCCAGCAGTTACGACAGGACCAACTATGGCTACACCTTC. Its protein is CASSYDRTNYGYTF.

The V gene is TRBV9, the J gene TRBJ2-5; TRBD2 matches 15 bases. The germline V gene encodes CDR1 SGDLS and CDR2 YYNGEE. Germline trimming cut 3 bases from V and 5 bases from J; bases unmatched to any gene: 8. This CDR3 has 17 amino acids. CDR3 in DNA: TGTGCCAGCAGCGAATGGACTAGCGGGGGGGCCGGGGAGACCCAGTACTTC. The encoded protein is CASSEWTSGGAGETQYF.

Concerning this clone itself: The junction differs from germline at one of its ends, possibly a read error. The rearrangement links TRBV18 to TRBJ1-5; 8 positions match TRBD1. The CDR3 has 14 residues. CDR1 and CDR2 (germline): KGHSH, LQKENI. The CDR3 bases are TGTGCCAGCTCTCCACAGGGGGTTGGTCAGCCCCAGCATTTT. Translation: CASSPQGVGQPQHF.